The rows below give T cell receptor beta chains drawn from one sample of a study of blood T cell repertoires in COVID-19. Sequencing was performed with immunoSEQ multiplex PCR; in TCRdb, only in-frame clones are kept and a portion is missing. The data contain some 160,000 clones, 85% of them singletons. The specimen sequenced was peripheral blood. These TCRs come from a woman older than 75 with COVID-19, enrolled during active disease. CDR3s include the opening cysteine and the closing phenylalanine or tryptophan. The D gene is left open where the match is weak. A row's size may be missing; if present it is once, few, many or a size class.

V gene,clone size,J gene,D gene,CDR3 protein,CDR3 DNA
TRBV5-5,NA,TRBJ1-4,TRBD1,CASRRNRGANEKLFF,TGTGCCAGCAGACGAAACAGGGGGGCTAATGAAAAACTGTTTTTT
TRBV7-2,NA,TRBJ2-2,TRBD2,CASSPSRVAGVGTGELFF,TGTGCCAGCAGCCCCTCTAGGGTAGCGGGAGTCGGGACCGGGGAGCTGTTTTTT
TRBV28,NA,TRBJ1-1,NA,CASSPPSTEAFF,TGTGCCAGCAGTCCCCCCTCCACTGAAGCTTTCTTT
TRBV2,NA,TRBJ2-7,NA,CASSRYEQGREQYF,TGTGCTAGCAGCCGCTACGAACAGGGTCGGGAGCAGTACTTC
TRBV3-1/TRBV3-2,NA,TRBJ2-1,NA,CASSPTGGDEQFF,TGTGCCAGCAGCCCAACCGGGGGAGATGAGCAGTTCTTC
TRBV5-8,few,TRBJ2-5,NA,CASSLGGHSGETQYF,TGTGCCAGCAGCTTGGGGGGACACTCTGGGGAGACCCAGTACTTC
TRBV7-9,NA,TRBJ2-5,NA,CASKSSYQETQYF,TGTGCCAGCAAAAGCTCGTACCAAGAGACCCAGTACTTC
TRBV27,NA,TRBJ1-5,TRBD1,CANSDRGVRNQPQHF,TGTGCCAACAGCGACAGGGGGGTTCGGAATCAGCCCCAGCATTTT
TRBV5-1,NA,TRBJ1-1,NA,CASSLTRGDTEAFF,TGCGCCAGCAGCTTGACCCGGGGGGACACTGAAGCTTTCTTT
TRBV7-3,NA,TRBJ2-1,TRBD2,CASSSGLAGDEQFF,TGTGCCAGCAGCTCGGGACTAGCGGGGGATGAGCAGTTCTTC
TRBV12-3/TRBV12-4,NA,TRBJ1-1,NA,CASSLRGEAFF,TGTGCCAGCAGTCTCAGGGGCGAAGCTTTCTTT
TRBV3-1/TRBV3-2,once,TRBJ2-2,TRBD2,CASSQERLAAGTGELFF,TGTGCCAGCAGCCAAGAACGACTAGCGGCGGGCACCGGGGAGCTGTTTTTT
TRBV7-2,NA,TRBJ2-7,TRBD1,CASRRTGVPYEQYF,TGTGCCAGCAGGCGCACAGGGGTCCCCTACGAGCAGTACTTC
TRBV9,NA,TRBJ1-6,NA,CASSPGRGPNSPLHF,TGTGCCAGCAGCCCGGGGAGGGGACCTAATTCACCCCTCCACTTT